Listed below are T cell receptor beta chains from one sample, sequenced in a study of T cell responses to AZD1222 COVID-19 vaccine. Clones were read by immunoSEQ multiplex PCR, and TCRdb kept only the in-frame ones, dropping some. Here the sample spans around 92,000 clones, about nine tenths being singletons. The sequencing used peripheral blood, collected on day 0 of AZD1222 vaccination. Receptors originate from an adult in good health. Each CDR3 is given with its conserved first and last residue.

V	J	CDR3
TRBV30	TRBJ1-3	CAWSAGSGNTIYF
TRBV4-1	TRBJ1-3	CASSPGNTIYF
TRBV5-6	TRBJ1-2	CASSLWTNYGYTF
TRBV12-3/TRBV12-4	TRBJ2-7	CASSPGTTYEQYF
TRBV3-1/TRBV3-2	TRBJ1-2	CASSHTGTGNYGYTF
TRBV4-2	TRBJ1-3	CASSQDRHSGNTIYF
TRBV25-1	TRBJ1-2	CASSEGGGAGYGYTF
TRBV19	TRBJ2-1	CASSIDNADNEQFF
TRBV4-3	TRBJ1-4	CASSQLHTVEKLFF
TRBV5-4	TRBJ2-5	CASSFSISGTQYF
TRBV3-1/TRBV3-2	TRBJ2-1	CASSLRTGHRPYNEQFF
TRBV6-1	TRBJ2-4	CASSDRGGLVYIQYF
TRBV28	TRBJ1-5	CASTLGQDYQPQHF
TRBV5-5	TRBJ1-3	CASSLAAGGFFGNTIYF
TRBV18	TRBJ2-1	CASSLAGGGEQFF
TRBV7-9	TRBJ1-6	CASSGQGRNSPLHF
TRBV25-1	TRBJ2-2	CASSPPGLAGRRTGELFF
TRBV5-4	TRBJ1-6	CASSPYIRGQSPLHF
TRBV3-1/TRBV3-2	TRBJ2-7	CASTTGTSAEQYF
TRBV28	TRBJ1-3	CASSHPGQGRNTIYF
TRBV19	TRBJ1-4	CASSILGAVEKLFF
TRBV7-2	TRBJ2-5	CASSSGAGQETQYF
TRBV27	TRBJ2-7	CASSATKGLAGRYEQYF